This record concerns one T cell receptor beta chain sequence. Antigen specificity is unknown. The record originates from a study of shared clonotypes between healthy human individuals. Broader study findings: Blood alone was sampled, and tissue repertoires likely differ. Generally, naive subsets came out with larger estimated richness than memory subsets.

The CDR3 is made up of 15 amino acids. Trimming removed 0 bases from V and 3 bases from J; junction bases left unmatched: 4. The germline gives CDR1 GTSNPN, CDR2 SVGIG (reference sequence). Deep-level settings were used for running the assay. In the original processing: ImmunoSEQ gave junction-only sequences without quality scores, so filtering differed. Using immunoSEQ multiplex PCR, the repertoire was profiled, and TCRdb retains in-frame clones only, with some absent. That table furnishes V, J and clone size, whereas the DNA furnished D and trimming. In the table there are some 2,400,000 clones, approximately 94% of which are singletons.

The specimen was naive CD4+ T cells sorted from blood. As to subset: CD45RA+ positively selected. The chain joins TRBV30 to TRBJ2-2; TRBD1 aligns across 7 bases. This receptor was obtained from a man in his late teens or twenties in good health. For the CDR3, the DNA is TGTGCCTGGAGTGTTGGTGACAGGGACACCGGGGAGCTGTTTTTT. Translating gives CAWSVGDRDTGELFF.